The next 14 T cell receptor beta chains were all read from a single sample in a study of CXCR3-negative and CXCR3-positive naive CD8 T cells. In preparing the TRB cDNA libraries, 5' RACE with UMI labels was used. TCRdb re-called the 5' RACE reads; every CDR3 protein appears as one record, without DNA. The specimen's table records 65,000 to 95,000 distinct CDR3 sequences. Sequencing used naive CXCR3- CD8+ T cells from blood. The subset is: CD45RO-CCR7+CD27+CD95- naive CD8+ T cells lacking CXCR3 (TNR3-). These receptors originate from a human donor in good health. Some clones in this sample may be carry-over from other donors' samples.

The chain combines TRBV12-3 or TRBV12-4 with TRBJ2-2; lacking DNA, the TRBD1 call made by TCRdb goes unchecked. The CDR3 is made up of 13 amino acids. Here the CDR3 reads CASSSPGTGELFF.

The rearrangement uses TRBV19 and TRBJ2-1; there is no DNA to check the TCRdb D call of TRBD1. The CDR3 contains 15 residues. Germline CDR1 LNHDA, CDR2 SQIVND (reference sequence). The CDR3 reads CASSHQGQGYNEQFF.

The J gene is TRBJ2-1, the V gene TRBV4-3; TCRdb proposes TRBD2, but this gene call is untestable without DNA. The CDR3 contains 13 residues. The germline CDR1 and CDR2 sequences are LGHNA and YSLEER. This CDR3 is CASSQGLADEQFF.

The rearrangement joins TRBV9 to TRBJ2-3; the TCRdb call, TRBD1, lacks DNA for checking. This CDR3 region has 14 residues. Germline V gene lookup returns CDR1 SGDLS and CDR2 YYNGEE. This chain's CDR3 is CASSEDSHTDTQYF. The variable domain in full, completed from reference TRBV9 and TRBJ2-3, reads DSGVTQTPKHLITATGQRVTLRCSPRSGDLSVYWYQQSLDQGLQFLIQYYNGEERAKGNILERFSAQQFPDLHSELNLSSLELGDSALYFCASSEDSHTDTQYFGPGTRLTVL.

The rearrangement links TRBV14 to TRBJ2-1. The CDR3 consists of 14 residues. Per the germline V gene, CDR1 is SGHDN and CDR2 is FVKESK. CDR3 sequence reads: CASSQVNSAIEQFF. Supplemented by reference TRBV14 and TRBJ2-1, the full variable domain reads EAGVTQFPSHSVIEKGQTVTLRCDPISGHDNLYWYRRVMGKEIKFLLHFVKESKQDESGMPNNRFLAERTGGTYSTLKVQPAELEDSGVYFCASSQVNSAIEQFFGPGTRLTVL.

CDR3 sequence: CASSSDPSGANVLTF. The chain uses TRBV6-2 or TRBV6-3 and TRBJ2-6. The CDR3 runs 15 residues. Germline CDR1 is MNHEY and CDR2 is SVGEGT.

V and J are TRBV28 and TRBJ2-1; TCRdb reports TRBD1, a call that lacks DNA to check it against. The CDR3 runs 20 residues. CDR1 is MDHEN and CDR2 is SYDVKM in the germline V gene. The CDR3 reads CASSPRDRGLAGVRSNEQFF.

This chain joins TRBV5-1 and TRBJ2-7; as DNA is missing, the TRBD2 call by TCRdb cannot be tested. This CDR3 comprises 15 residues. The germline V gene has CDR1 SGHRS and CDR2 YFSETQ. The CDR3 reads CASSLTTSGLMEQYF.

The V call is TRBV11-2, the J call TRBJ2-7; TCRdb indicates TRBD1, and absent DNA this call remains unverified. This CDR3 is 15 amino acids long. Germline V gives CDR1 SGHAT, CDR2 FQNNGV. CDR3 residues: CASSFPGQGSYEQYF.

CDR3 loop: CASSVGQGPYEQYF. The chain joins TRBV9 to TRBJ2-7. This CDR3 comprises 14 residues. The germline CDR1 and CDR2 sequences are SGDLS and YYNGEE.

The rearrangement uses TRBV19 and TRBJ1-1; the D call of TRBD1 rests on TCRdb alone, since no DNA is present to check it. The CDR3 extends over 15 amino acids. The germline CDR1 and CDR2 sequences are LNHDA and SQIVND (reference sequence). This CDR3 is CASSDYGQENTEAFF.

The chain carries TRBV9 and TRBJ2-4; the TCRdb D gene call, TRBD2, has no DNA to confirm it. This CDR3 contains 18 residues. Germline V gene data show CDR1 as SGDLS and CDR2 as YYNGEE. The chain's CDR3 is CASSVEATSGILGNIQYF.

The rearrangement uses TRBV6-5 and TRBJ2-1; as DNA is missing, the TRBD1 call by TCRdb cannot be tested. CDR1 is MNHEY, CDR2 SVGAGI, per germline. CDR3 length equals 13 residues. The CDR3 loop reads CASSRRGDNEQFF.

The chain joins TRBV28 to TRBJ2-7; TCRdb gives TRBD2 as the D gene, but with no DNA this cannot be confirmed. The CDR3 covers 15 residues. CDR1 is MDHEN, CDR2 SYDVKM, per germline. This CDR3 reads CASSPRGPLSYEQYF.